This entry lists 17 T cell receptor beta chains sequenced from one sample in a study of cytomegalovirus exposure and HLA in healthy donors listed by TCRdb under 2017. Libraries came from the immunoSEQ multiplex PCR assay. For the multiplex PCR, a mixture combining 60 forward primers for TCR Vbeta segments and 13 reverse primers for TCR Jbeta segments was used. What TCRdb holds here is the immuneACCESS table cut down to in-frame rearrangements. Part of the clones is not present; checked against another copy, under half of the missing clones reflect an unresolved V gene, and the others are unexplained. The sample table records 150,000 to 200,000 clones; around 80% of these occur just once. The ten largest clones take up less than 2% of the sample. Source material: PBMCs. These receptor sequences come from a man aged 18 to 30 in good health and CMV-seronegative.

DNA of the CDR3: TGTGCCAGCAGCCAGGCGGGGGGAGAGGAAGCTTTCTTT. The encoded protein is CASSQAGGEEAFF. The chain links TRBV7-9 to TRBJ1-1; D perhaps matches TRBD1 (5 bases). In germline, CDR1 is SEHNR, CDR2 FQNEAQ (reference sequence). CDR3 length equals 13 residues. V was trimmed by 5 bases and J by 8 bases, leaving 15 bases between them. Based on the CDR3 plus reference TRBV7-9 and TRBJ1-1, the full variable domain is DTGVSQNPRHKITKRGQNVTFRCDPISEHNRLYWYRQTLGQGPEFLTYFQNEAQLEKSRLLSDRFSAERPKGSFSTLEIQRTEQGDSAMYLCASSQAGGEEAFFGQGTRLTVV.

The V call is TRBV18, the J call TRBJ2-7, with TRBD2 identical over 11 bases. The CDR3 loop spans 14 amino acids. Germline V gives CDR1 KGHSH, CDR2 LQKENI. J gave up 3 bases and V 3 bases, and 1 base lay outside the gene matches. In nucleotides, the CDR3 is TGTGCCAGCTCACCCACTAGCGGGGGCTACGAGCAGTACTTC. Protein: CASSPTSGGYEQYF.

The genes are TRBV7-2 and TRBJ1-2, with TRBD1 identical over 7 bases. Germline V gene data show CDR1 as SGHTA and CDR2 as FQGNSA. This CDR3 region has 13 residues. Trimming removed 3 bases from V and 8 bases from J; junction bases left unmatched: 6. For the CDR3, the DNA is TGTGCCAGCAGCTTTACAGGGGAGGACGGCTACACCTTC. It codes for CASSFTGEDGYTF.

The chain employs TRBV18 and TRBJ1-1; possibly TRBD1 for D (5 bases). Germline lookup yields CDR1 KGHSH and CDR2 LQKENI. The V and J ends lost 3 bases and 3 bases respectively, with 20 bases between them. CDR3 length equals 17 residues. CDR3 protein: CASSPRQLRRRDTEAFF. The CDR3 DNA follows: TGTGCCAGCTCACCTAGACAGTTGCGGCGTAGGGACACTGAAGCTTTCTTT.

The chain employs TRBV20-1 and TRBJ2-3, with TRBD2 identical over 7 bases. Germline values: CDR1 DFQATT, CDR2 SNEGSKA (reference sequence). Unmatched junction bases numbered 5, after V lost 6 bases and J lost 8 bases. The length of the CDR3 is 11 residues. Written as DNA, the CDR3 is TGCAGTGCGCGGACTAGGGGTACGCAGTATTTT. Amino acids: CSARTRGTQYF.

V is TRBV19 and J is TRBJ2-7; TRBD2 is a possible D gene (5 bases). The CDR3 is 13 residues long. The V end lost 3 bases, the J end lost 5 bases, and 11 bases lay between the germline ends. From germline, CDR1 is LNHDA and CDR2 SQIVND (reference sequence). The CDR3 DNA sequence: TGTGCCAGTAGTATGCGGGTAAACCACGAGCAGTACTTC. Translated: CASSMRVNHEQYF.

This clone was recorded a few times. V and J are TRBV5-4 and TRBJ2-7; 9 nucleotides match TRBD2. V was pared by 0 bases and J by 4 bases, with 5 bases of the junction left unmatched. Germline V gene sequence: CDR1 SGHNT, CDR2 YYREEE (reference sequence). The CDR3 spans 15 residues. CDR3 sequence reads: CASSLGGRVAYEQYF. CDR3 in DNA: TGTGCCAGCAGCTTGGGCGGGAGGGTCGCTTACGAGCAGTACTTC.

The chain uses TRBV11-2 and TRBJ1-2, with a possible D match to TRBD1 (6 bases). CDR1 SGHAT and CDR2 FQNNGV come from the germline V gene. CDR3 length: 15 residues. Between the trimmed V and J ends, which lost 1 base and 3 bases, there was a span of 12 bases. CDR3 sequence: CASSLALQGDYGYTF. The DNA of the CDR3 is TGTGCCAGCAGCTTAGCCCTACAGGGTGACTATGGCTACACCTTC.

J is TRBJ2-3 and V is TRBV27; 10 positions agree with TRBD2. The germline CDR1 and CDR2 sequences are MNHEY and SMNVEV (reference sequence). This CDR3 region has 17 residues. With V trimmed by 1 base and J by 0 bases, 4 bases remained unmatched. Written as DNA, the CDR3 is TGTGCCAGCAGTTTATATAGCGGGGGGCTTAGCACAGATACGCAGTATTTT. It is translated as CASSLYSGGLSTDTQYF.

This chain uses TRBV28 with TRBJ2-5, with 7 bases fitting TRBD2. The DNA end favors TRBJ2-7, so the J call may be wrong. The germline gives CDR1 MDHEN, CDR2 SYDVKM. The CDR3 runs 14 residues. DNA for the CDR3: TGTGCCAGCAGTACGGGACTAAGCTCCTACGAGCAGTACTTC. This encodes CASSTGLSSYEQYF.

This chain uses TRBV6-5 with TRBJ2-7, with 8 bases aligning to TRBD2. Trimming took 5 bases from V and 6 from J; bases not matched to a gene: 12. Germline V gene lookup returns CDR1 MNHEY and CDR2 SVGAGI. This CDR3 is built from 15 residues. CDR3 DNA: TGTGCCAGCAGTCAATTCTCGGGAGGGCCCGGCGAGCAGTACTTC. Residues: CASSQFSGGPGEQYF.

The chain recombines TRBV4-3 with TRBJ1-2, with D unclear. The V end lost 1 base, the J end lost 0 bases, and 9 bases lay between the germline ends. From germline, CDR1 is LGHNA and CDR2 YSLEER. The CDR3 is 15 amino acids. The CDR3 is CASSQGISPNYGYTF. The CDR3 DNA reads TGCGCCAGCAGCCAAGGTATCAGTCCTAACTATGGCTACACCTTC.

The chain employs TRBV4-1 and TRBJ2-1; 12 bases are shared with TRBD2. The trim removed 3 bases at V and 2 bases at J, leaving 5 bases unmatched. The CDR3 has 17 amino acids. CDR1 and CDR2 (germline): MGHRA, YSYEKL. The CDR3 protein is CASSQASGGAPYNEQFF. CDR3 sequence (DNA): TGCGCCAGCAGCCAGGCTAGCGGGGGGGCCCCCTACAATGAGCAGTTCTTC.

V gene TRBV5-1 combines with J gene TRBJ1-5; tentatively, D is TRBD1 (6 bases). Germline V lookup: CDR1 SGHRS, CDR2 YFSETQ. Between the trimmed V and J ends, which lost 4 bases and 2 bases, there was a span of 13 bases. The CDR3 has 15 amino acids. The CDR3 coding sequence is TGCGCCAGCAGCCTTACAGGGATCGGCAATCAGCCCCAGCATTTT. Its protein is CASSLTGIGNQPQHF. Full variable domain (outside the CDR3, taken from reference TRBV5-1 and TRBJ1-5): KAGVTQTPRYLIKTRGQQVTLSCSPISGHRSVSWYQQTPGQGLQFLFEYFSETQRNKGNFPGRFSGRQFSNSRSEMNVSTLELGDSALYLCASSLTGIGNQPQHFGDGTRLSIL.

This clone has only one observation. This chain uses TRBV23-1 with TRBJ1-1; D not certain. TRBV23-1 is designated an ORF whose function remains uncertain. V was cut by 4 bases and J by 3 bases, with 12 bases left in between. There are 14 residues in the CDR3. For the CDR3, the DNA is TGCGCCAGCAGTCGAGAAGGAGAAGACACTGAAGCTTTCTTT. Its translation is CASSREGEDTEAFF.

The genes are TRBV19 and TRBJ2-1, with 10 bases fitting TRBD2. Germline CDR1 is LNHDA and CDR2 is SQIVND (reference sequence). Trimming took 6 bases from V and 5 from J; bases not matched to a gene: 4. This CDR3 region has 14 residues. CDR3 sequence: CASRRLAGDNEQFF. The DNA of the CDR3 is TGTGCCAGTAGGAGGCTAGCGGGAGACAATGAGCAGTTCTTC.

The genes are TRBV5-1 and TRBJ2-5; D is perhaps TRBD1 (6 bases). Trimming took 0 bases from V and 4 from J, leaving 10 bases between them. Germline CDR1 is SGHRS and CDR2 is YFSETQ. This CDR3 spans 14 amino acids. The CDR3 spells CASSLGGPGETQYF. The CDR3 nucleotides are TGCGCCAGCAGCTTGGGGGGGCCGGGAGAGACCCAGTACTTC.